This passage covers 15 T cell receptor beta chains from one sample sequenced in a study of tumor-infiltrating lymphocytes in primary liver carcinoma. Extraction of RNA together with DNA used roughly 19-32 mg of unsorted bulk tissue. A constant-region primer primed TCR beta cDNA synthesis from about 0.55 ug of total RNA. It was through three nested multiplex PCR rounds of slightly modified ARM-PCR that TCR beta libraries arose. TRBV1-TRBV30 forward and Cbeta reverse primers drove the first two roughly 10-cycle rounds. TCRdb fed the multiplex PCR reads into MiXCR, producing one record per CDR3 protein. The sample gives fewer than 250,000 distinct CDR3 sequences, 70% to 90% of which show up once; about a sixth is in the top ten. The specimen sequenced was tumor tissue from primary liver carcinoma. These receptors were obtained from a man in his forties with primary liver carcinoma and hepatitis B virus infection.

CDR3 coding DNA: TGTGCCAGCATGAGACGAGCGGTAGGTGGCGAGCAGTACTTC. It translates to CASMRRAVGGEQYF. The rearrangement links TRBV6-5 to TRBJ2-7; the D gene is possibly TRBD2 (5 bases). This CDR3 region has 14 residues. Deletions cut 7 bases from V and 6 bases from J, with 19 bases between. The germline gives CDR1 MNHEY, CDR2 SVGAGI.

About this clonotype itself: With a much larger clone just one base away, this may be a read error. The chain couples TRBV7-9 to TRBJ1-5; D is uncertain. The germline CDR1 and CDR2 sequences are SEHNR and FQNEAQ (reference sequence). The CDR3 contains 14 residues. Trimming removed 5 bases at V and 6 bases at J, with 14 bases between. The DNA for the CDR3 is TGTGCCAGCAGCCCTCCAGAGGGCTCTCAGCCCCAGCATTTT. Its protein is CASSPPEGSQPQHF. Variable domain in full (rest from reference TRBV7-9 and TRBJ1-5): DTGVSQNPRHKITKRGQNVTFRCDPISEHNRLYWYRQTLGQGPEFLTYFQNEAQLEKSRLLSDRFSAERPKGSFSTLEIQRTEQGDSAMYLCASSPPEGSQPQHFGDGTRLSIL.

As regards this clonotype: An end of the junction does not agree with germline; a read error may underlie this. V usage is TRBV4-3 and J usage is TRBJ2-7; D might be TRBD1 (6 bases). This CDR3 has 15 residues. CDR1 and CDR2 (germline): LGHNA, YSLEER. Here the CDR3 reads CTSSQDTGTSEAEYF. The CDR3 DNA reads as TGCACCAGCAGCCAAGATACGGGGACATCAGAGGCGGAGTACTTC.

Turning to this clonotype: The CDR3 does not close with the conserved phenylalanine or tryptophan, likely indicating a read error. V gene TRBV4-3 combines with J gene TRBJ2-3; D is unclear. The CDR3 length is 12 residues. The germline V and J ends were trimmed by 4 bases and 1 base, with 3 bases remaining between them. CDR1 and CDR2 from the germline V gene are LGHNA and YSLEER. The DNA of the CDR3 is TGCGCCAGCAGCCTGGGCACAGATACGCAGTATTAT. It codes for CASSLGTDTQYY.

This clonotype was counted once. The V call is TRBV6-5, the J call TRBJ1-1; TRBD1 is a possible D gene (6 bases). CDR3 length: 17 amino acids. V lost 5 bases and J lost 4, with 23 bases in between. Germline V gene lookup returns CDR1 MNHEY and CDR2 SVGAGI. CDR3 residues: CASSPPMGAVGITEAFF. In DNA form, the CDR3 reads TGTGCCAGCAGTCCCCCCATGGGGGCGGTAGGTATCACTGAAGCTTTCTTT.

Regarding this clonotype: Just one base apart from a much larger clone, this may be a read error. The CDR3 protein is CAGSPGEFQPQHF. For the CDR3, the DNA is TGTGCCGGCAGTCCGGGGGAGTTTCAGCCCCAGCATTTT. The gene calls are TRBV28 and TRBJ1-5, with D possibly being TRBD1 (5 bases). Germline assignment: CDR1 MDHEN and CDR2 SYDVKM. The CDR3 loop spans 13 amino acids.

The chain recombines TRBV7-9 with TRBJ2-7, with TRBD2 matching 10 bases. Per the germline V gene, CDR1 is SEHNR and CDR2 is FQNEAQ (reference sequence). The CDR3 loop spans 19 amino acids. V lost 2 bases, J lost 0 bases, and 13 bases stayed unmatched. CDR3 residues: CASSLISSSGRPSSYEQYF. CDR3 coding DNA: TGTGCCAGCAGCTTAATTTCGAGTAGCGGGAGGCCCAGCTCCTACGAGCAGTACTTC.

In the case of this clonotype: The junction departs from the called germline gene at one end, perhaps through a read error. J is TRBJ1-2 and V is TRBV29-1; D remains ambiguous. This CDR3 spans 12 amino acids. Germline loops: CDR1 SQVTM, CDR2 ANQGSEA. The CDR3 sequence: CSGGVLNYDYTF. DNA of the CDR3: TGCAGTGGAGGAGTATTGAACTATGACTACACCTTC.

Notes on this clonotype: This could be a read error, since a much larger clone is one nucleotide away. Since the CDR3 does not end with the conserved phenylalanine or tryptophan, this likely comes from a read error. The chain joins TRBV28 to TRBJ1-4; 9 bases match TRBD1. After removal of 6 bases from V and 9 bases from J, the junction contained 14 bases not matched to a gene. The CDR3 has 16 residues. The germline V gene encodes CDR1 MDHEN and CDR2 SYDVKM. The CDR3 region is CASRHSAGTGYKKLFC. The DNA for the CDR3 is TGTGCCAGCAGACATTCTGCCGGGACAGGGTATAAAAAACTGTTTTGT.

Concerning this clonotype itself: It is likely a read error, because the conserved phenylalanine at the end of the CDR3 is missing. The V and J genes are TRBV11-2 and TRBJ1-1; D unclear. Germline loops: CDR1 SGHAT, CDR2 FQNNGV. The CDR3 covers 13 residues. In DNA, the CDR3 is TGTACCAGCGGCTTAGGCCTGAACACTGAAGCTTTCATT. Amino acid sequence: CTSGLGLNTEAFI.

This chain connects TRBV29-1 to TRBJ2-3; D is unclear. The CDR3 loop spans 16 amino acids. Looked up from germline, CDR1 is SQVTM and CDR2 is ANQGSEA. Between the trimmed V and J ends, which lost 8 bases and 0 bases, there was a span of 21 bases. In DNA, the CDR3 is TGCAGCATCGCTGGATTGTACGGACGTAGCACAGATACGCAGTATTTT. Its protein product is CSIAGLYGRSTDTQYF.

This clonotype appeared a single time. Compared with germline, one end of the junction differs, possibly owing to a read error. The chain recombines TRBV30 with TRBJ2-2; a possible D gene is TRBD2 (5 bases). This CDR3 contains 15 residues. Germline V CDR1 and CDR2: GTSNPN, SVGIG (reference sequence). CDR3 in DNA: TGTGCCTGGAGTGGGTGGGAGCATAACACCTGGGAGCTGTTTTTT. It yields the protein CAWSGWEHNTWELFF.

This clonotype appeared a single time. V gene TRBV6-6 combines with J gene TRBJ2-5; the D gene is possibly TRBD2 (5 bases). The germline V gene has CDR1 MNHNY and CDR2 SVGAGI (reference sequence). Deletions cut 6 bases from V and 4 bases from J, with 33 bases between. This CDR3 region has 20 residues. The CDR3 protein is CASSQWGLLTSVRAVETQYF. In DNA form, the CDR3 reads TGTGCCAGCAGCCAATGGGGTTTACTGACCAGCGTGAGGGCCGTAGAGACCCAGTACTTC.

The rearrangement uses TRBV4-2 and TRBJ1-1; 8 bases map to TRBD1. The CDR3 is made up of 14 amino acids. Germline V gives CDR1 LGHNA, CDR2 YNFKEQ. CDR3 region: CPNSQDPGQGEAFF. Here the CDR3 DNA reads TGTCCCAACAGCCAAGATCCAGGACAGGGCGAAGCTTTCTTT.

A remark on this clonotype: Its ends do not fully match the called genes, so a read error is possible. This sequence joins TRBV11-2 and TRBJ2-2; D may correspond to TRBD1 or TRBD2 (5 bases each). The CDR3 runs 14 residues. The germline V gene encodes CDR1 SGHAT and CDR2 FQNNGV. The CDR3 bases are TGTGCCAGCAGCGTAGACTCGGACACCGGGGAGATGTTTTTT. It encodes CASSVDSDTGEMFF.